This T cell receptor beta chain is from a study of cytomegalovirus exposure and HLA in healthy donors. Points from the study as a whole: The study put roughly 160 TCR beta chains on its list as cytomegalovirus-associated. Exclusion as indistinguishable affected some V segments, including TRBV6-2 and TRBV6-3. A prior analysis recorded that most TCR beta V segments were productive about 87% or about 30% of the time.

This clone occurred once. Its antigen is undetermined. The PCR employed 60 Vbeta primers together with 13 Jbeta primers. TCRdb's table, derived via immunoSEQ multiplex PCR, lists solely in-frame clones and lacks some. The sample holds approximately 80,000 clones, around 80% seen once. Donors were nominally healthy when sampled, though unrecorded immune exposures were likely. This CDR3 comprises 15 residues. Germline V gene sequence: CDR1 SGHDT, CDR2 YYEEEE. Trimming cost V 1 base and J 5 bases; bases outside gene matches: 8. The chain links TRBV5-6 to TRBJ2-7, with TRBD2 matching 8 bases. The sample comprised PBMCs. This clonotype was sampled from a male donor in good health and CMV-seropositive. CDR3 nucleotides: TGTGCCAGCAGCTTGATGGTAGCGGGAAGGAACGAGCAGTACTTC. Its protein product is CASSLMVAGRNEQYF.